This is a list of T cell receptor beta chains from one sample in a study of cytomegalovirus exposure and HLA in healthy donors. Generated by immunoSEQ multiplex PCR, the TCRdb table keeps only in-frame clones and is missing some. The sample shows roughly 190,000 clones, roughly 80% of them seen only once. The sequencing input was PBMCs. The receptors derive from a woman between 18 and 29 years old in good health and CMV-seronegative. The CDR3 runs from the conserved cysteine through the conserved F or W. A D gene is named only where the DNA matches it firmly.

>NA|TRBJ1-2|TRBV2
CASRRTVYGYTF
TGTGCCAGCCGCCGGACAGTCTATGGCTACACCTTC
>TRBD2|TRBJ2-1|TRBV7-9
CASSLTVTSGSKVNEQFF
TGTGCCAGCAGCTTAACAGTTACTAGCGGGAGTAAGGTAAATGAGCAGTTCTTC
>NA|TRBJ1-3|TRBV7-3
CASSQGRRVAGNTIYF
TGTGCCAGCAGCCAGGGTCGACGTGTGGCTGGAAACACCATATATTTT
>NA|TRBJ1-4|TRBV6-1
CASKTTANEKLFF
TGTGCCAGCAAGACAACAGCTAATGAAAAACTGTTTTTT
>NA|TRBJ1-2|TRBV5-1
CASSPQGQMADGYTF
TGCGCCAGCAGCCCCCAGGGTCAAATGGCAGATGGCTACACCTTC
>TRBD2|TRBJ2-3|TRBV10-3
CAISERERGGLTDTQYF
TGTGCCATCAGTGAGCGGGAGCGGGGGGGCTTGACAGATACGCAGTATTTT
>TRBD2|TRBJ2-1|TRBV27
CASSLTRGGLNEQFF
TGTGCCAGCAGTTTAACGCGGGGGGGCTTGAATGAGCAGTTCTTC
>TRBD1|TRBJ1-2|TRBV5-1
CASSLGGTGYGYTF
TGCGCCAGCAGCTTGGGTGGGACAGGATATGGCTACACCTTC
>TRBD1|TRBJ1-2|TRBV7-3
CASSANPGTGPIANYGYTF
TGTGCCAGCAGCGCGAACCCAGGGACAGGGCCTATAGCTAACTATGGCTACACCTTC
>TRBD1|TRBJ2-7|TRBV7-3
CASSPTGGADEQYF
TGTGCCAGCAGCCCGACAGGGGGGGCTGACGAGCAGTACTTC
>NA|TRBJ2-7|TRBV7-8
CASSFRGAARSYEQYF
TGTGCCAGCAGCTTCCGCGGGGCCGCGAGGTCCTACGAGCAGTACTTC
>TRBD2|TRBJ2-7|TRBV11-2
CASSLTVVGGREEQYF
TGTGCCAGCAGCTTAACTGTTGTGGGAGGGCGGGAAGAGCAGTACTTC
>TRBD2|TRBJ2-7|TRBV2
CASSETGEGNEQYF
TGTGCCAGCAGTGAAACCGGGGAGGGAAACGAGCAGTACTTC